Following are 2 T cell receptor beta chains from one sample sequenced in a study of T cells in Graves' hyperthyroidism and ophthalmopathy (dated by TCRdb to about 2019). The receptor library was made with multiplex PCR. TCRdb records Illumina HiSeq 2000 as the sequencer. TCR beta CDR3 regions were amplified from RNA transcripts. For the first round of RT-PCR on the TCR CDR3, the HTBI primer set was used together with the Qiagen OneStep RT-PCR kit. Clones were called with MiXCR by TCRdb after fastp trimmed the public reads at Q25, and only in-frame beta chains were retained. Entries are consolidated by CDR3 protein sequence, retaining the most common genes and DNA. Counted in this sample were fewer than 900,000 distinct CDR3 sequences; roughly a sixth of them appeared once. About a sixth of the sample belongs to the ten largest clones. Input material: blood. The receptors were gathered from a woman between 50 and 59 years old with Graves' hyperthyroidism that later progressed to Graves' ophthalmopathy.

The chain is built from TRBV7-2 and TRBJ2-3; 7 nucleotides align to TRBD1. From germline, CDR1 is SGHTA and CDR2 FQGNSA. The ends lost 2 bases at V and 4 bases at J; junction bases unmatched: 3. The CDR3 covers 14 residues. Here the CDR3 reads CASSLTGEADTQYF. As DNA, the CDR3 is TGTGCCAGCAGCTTAACAGGGGAAGCAGATACGCAGTATTTT.

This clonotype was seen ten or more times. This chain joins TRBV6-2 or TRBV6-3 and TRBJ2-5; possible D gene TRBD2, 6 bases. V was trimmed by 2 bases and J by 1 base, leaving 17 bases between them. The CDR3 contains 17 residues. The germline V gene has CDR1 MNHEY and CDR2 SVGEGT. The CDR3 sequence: CASSYRGWQGGQETQYF. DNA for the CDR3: TGTGCCAGCAGTTACAGGGGCTGGCAGGGAGGCCAAGAGACCCAGTACTTC.